These 27 T cell receptor beta chains originate from one sample sequenced in a study of blood T cells in healthy people across ages. Sample-barcoded 5' priming and a J-beta primer mix drove a second PCR of roughly 6 to 12 cycles. TCRdb ran MiXCR on the 5' RACE reads and lists one entry per CDR3 protein. The sample yields nearly 800,000 distinct CDR3 sequences, approximately 25% seen once. These same data were also listed under a study on T cells of mothers and their children.

Sequencing input: blood. The receptors derive from a boy aged 10-17 years in good health.

V and J are TRBV3-1 and TRBJ2-5, with D uncertain. The CDR3 contains 17 residues. V lost 0 bases to trimming and J lost 5 bases, with 19 bases between them. Germline loops: CDR1 LGHDT, CDR2 YNNKEL (reference sequence). CDR3 loop: CASSQEGSLVGSETQYF. CDR3 bases: TGTGCCAGCAGCCAAGAAGGCTCCCTAGTCGGGTCGGAGACCCAGTACTTC.

J is TRBJ2-7 and V is TRBV7-2, with D perhaps assigned TRBD1 or TRBD2 (6 bases each). Trimming shortened V by 1 base and J by 6 bases, and 13 bases separated the two germline ends. Germline CDR1 reads SGHTA; CDR2 reads FQGNSA. The CDR3 consists of 14 residues. In DNA, the CDR3 is TGTGCCAGCAGCTTAGAAAGGGGGACTTTCGAGCAGTACTTC. It encodes CASSLERGTFEQYF.

In the case of this clonotype: At one of its ends the junction is not consistent with the germline gene, which may arise from a read error. The rearrangement joins TRBV12-3 or TRBV12-4 to TRBJ1-5; 7 bases are shared with TRBD1. This CDR3 contains 12 residues. CDR3 coding DNA: TGTGTCAGCAGCCTAGACAGGGATTGGAAACATTTT. It translates to CVSSLDRDWKHF.

The chain has TRBV20-1 and TRBJ2-7, with unresolved D. V was pared by 8 bases and J by 2 bases, with 16 bases between. Germline V gene sequence: CDR1 DFQATT, CDR2 SNEGSKA (reference sequence). The CDR3 is 13 residues long. For the CDR3, the DNA is TGCAGTACGGACGGCTTGAATGCCTACGAGCAGTACTTC. It translates to CSTDGLNAYEQYF.

The J gene is TRBJ2-2, the V gene TRBV6-5; the D gene is possibly TRBD2 (5 bases). Trimming removed 1 base at V and 6 bases at J, with 12 bases between. This CDR3 contains 15 residues. Germline V CDR1 and CDR2: MNHEY, SVGAGI. In DNA form, the CDR3 reads TGTGCCAGCAGTTACTGGAGGTCACTTGCCGGGGAGCTGTTTTTT. It encodes CASSYWRSLAGELFF.

The J gene is TRBJ1-3, the V gene TRBV7-8; D may be TRBD1 (6 bases). The V end lost 3 bases, the J end lost 1 base, and 13 bases lay between the germline ends. Germline V gives CDR1 SGHVS, CDR2 FQNEAQ. The CDR3 covers 16 residues. This CDR3 is CASSFPGQTSGNTIYF. CDR3 DNA sequence: TGTGCCAGCAGCTTTCCGGGACAAACTTCTGGAAACACCATATATTTT.

This sequence joins TRBV20-1 and TRBJ2-3, with a possible D match to TRBD2 (5 bases). Germline V gives CDR1 DFQATT, CDR2 SNEGSKA (reference sequence). V was shortened by 3 bases and J by 4 bases, with 14 bases between the two germline ends. CDR3 length: 14 residues. CDR3 nucleotides: TGCAGTGCTAGGCGGCGACTACCTTCAGATACGCAGTATTTT. Its protein is CSARRRLPSDTQYF.

The gene calls are TRBV5-1 and TRBJ2-7, with 10 bases lining up with TRBD1. The CDR3 covers 15 residues. Germline assignment: CDR1 SGHRS and CDR2 YFSETQ. After removal of 3 bases from V and 4 bases from J, the junction contained 7 bases not matched to a gene. CDR3 coding DNA: TGCGCCAGCAGCTCAGCGGACAGGGGGACATACGAGCAGTACTTC. Its translation is CASSSADRGTYEQYF.

The chain recombines TRBV5-5 with TRBJ1-4; tentatively, D is TRBD1 (5 bases). The CDR3 sequence is 15 residues long. CDR1 and CDR2 (germline): SGHKS, YYEKEE (reference sequence). Deletions cut 4 bases from V and 2 bases from J, with 12 bases between. The chain's CDR3 is CASSGGVFTNEKLFF. CDR3 sequence (DNA): TGTGCCAGCAGCGGAGGGGTATTCACTAATGAAAAACTGTTTTTT.

This clonotype came up a few times. V gene TRBV9 combines with J gene TRBJ2-3, with D perhaps TRBD2 (6 bases). The germline V gene encodes CDR1 SGDLS and CDR2 YYNGEE. This CDR3 spans 14 amino acids. The V gene lost 0 bases and the J gene lost 4 bases, with 9 bases spanning the gap. The CDR3 bases are TGTGCCAGCAGCGTAGCGCGGGGCCCAGATACGCAGTATTTT. Translated: CASSVARGPDTQYF.

This clonotype came up a few times. A much larger clone is a single base away; this may be a read error. The chain combines TRBV6-5 with TRBJ2-5; 7 nucleotides match TRBD1. The J call may be incorrect, as the DNA end agrees better with TRBJ2-1. The length of the CDR3 is 12 residues. Germline V gene lookup returns CDR1 MNHEY and CDR2 SVGAGI. The CDR3 DNA follows: TGTGCCAGCAGCCTGACAGGGAAGGAGCAGTTCTTC. It specifies CASSLTGKEQFF.

The chain recombines TRBV24-1 with TRBJ1-5; the D is unclear. Trimming took 3 bases from V and 3 from J, leaving 8 bases between them. In germline, CDR1 is KGHDR, CDR2 SFDVKD. This CDR3 spans 14 amino acids. In nucleotides, the CDR3 is TGTGCCACCAGTGATGCCGGGGTCAATCAGCCCCAGCATTTT. Residues: CATSDAGVNQPQHF.

The rearrangement links TRBV5-1 to TRBJ2-7; possibly TRBD1 or TRBD2 for D (7 bases each). Germline V lookup: CDR1 SGHRS, CDR2 YFSETQ. V was pared by 0 bases and J by 5 bases, with 15 bases between. This CDR3 is built from 15 residues. The DNA of the CDR3 is TGCGCCAGCAGCTTGGGTCCAGGGGGGGACGACGAGCAGTACTTC. It codes for CASSLGPGGDDEQYF.

The chain employs TRBV5-1 and TRBJ2-1; possible D gene TRBD2, 7 bases. Trimming removed 5 bases at V and 0 bases at J, with 15 bases between. Per the germline V gene, CDR1 is SGHRS and CDR2 is YFSETQ. This CDR3 is 16 amino acids long. Here the CDR3 reads CASRSGGLSSYNEQFF. DNA for the CDR3: TGCGCCAGCAGGTCCGGGGGGCTGAGCTCCTACAATGAGCAGTTCTTC.

As for this clonotype: A read error may produce the germline difference seen at one junction end. This rearrangement joins TRBV15 to TRBJ2-5; D possibly corresponds to TRBD1 (5 bases). CDR1 LNHNV and CDR2 YYDKDF come from the germline V gene (reference sequence). CDR3 length: 14 amino acids. As DNA, the CDR3 is TGTGCCACCGGCAGACAGACAGACCAAGAGACCCAGTACTTC. Translating gives CATGRQTDQETQYF.

This clonotype was seen a single time. The chain is built from TRBV20-1 and TRBJ2-5; TRBD2 aligns across 9 bases. This CDR3 is 16 amino acids long. Germline V CDR1 and CDR2: DFQATT, SNEGSKA (reference sequence). Germline trimming cut 0 bases from V and 5 bases from J; bases unmatched to any gene: 10. The CDR3 region has the DNA TGCAGTGCTAGAGATCTAGTAGCGGGAGTGTTTGAGACCCAGTACTTC. Translation: CSARDLVAGVFETQYF.

This clonotype has at least ten counts. The V call is TRBV28, the J call TRBJ2-7; the D is unclear. The CDR3 has 14 amino acids. Between the trimmed V and J ends, which lost 2 bases and 2 bases, there was a span of 10 bases. Looked up from germline, CDR1 is MDHEN and CDR2 is SYDVKM. The CDR3 region is CASSLLGETYEQYF. CDR3 DNA: TGTGCCAGCAGTTTACTTGGCGAGACCTACGAGCAGTACTTC.

The chain is built from TRBV25-1 and TRBJ1-5; possible D gene TRBD1, 5 bases. The ends were cut back, 3 bases at V and 3 bases at J, with 18 bases in the middle. The CDR3 length is 17 residues. Germline values: CDR1 MGHDK, CDR2 SYGVNS. The CDR3 sequence: CASSESMGQRVNQPQHF. CDR3 in DNA: TGTGCCAGCAGTGAGTCCATGGGGCAGCGGGTCAATCAGCCCCAGCATTTT. Looking up the rest from reference TRBV25-1 and TRBJ1-5 gives the full variable domain: EADIYQTPRYLVIGTGKKITLECSQTMGHDKMYWYQQDPGMELHLIHYSYGVNSTEKGDLSSESTVSRIRTEHFPLTLESARPSHTSQYLCASSESMGQRVNQPQHFGDGTRLSIL.

This clonotype appeared a few times. The V and J genes are TRBV7-9 and TRBJ2-2; D ambiguous. The CDR3 runs to 14 residues. The V gene's germline CDR1 is SEHNR and CDR2 FQNEAQ (reference sequence). Trimming stripped 6 bases from V and 0 bases from J, with 8 bases between. Here the CDR3 reads CASRVGANTGELFF. The CDR3 DNA is TGTGCCAGCAGGGTCGGAGCGAACACCGGGGAGCTGTTTTTT.

The chain is built from TRBV5-1 and TRBJ2-5; possibly TRBD1 for D (6 bases). Germline V CDR1 and CDR2: SGHRS, YFSETQ. Trimming removed 6 bases from V and 5 bases from J, with 14 bases in between. The CDR3 runs 13 residues. The CDR3 protein is CASKNRELETQYF. The CDR3 bases are TGCGCCAGCAAAAACAGGGAGTTGGAGACCCAGTACTTC.

This clonotype has a handful of counts. This chain joins TRBV5-1 and TRBJ1-1, with TRBD1 as a possible D gene (5 bases). This CDR3 spans 15 amino acids. The V end lost 1 base, the J end lost 3 bases, and 13 bases lay between the germline ends. CDR1 is SGHRS, CDR2 YFSETQ, per germline. The DNA of the CDR3 is TGCGCCAGCAGCTTGATGTGGGGAGGGGACACTGAAGCTTTCTTT. Encoded protein: CASSLMWGGDTEAFF.

For the CDR3, the DNA is TGTGCCAGCAGTGAGGAGGCGGTGGAGACCCAGTACTTC. Translating gives CASSEEAVETQYF. This chain joins TRBV2 and TRBJ2-5; maybe TRBD2 (5 bases). The CDR3 length is 13 residues. The germline gives CDR1 SNHLY, CDR2 FYNNEI. The V and J ends lost 3 bases and 5 bases respectively, with 10 bases between them.

This sequence joins TRBV5-5 and TRBJ2-1; 8 bases are shared with TRBD2. CDR3 length: 16 amino acids. Germline V gives CDR1 SGHKS, CDR2 YYEKEE (reference sequence). The junction had 8 bases not matched to a gene; V was cut back by 0 bases and J by 6 bases. Written as DNA, the CDR3 is TGTGCCAGCAGCTTGGTGAGCGGGGGTTTTGGCAATGAGCAGTTCTTC. Translation: CASSLVSGGFGNEQFF.

A word on this clonotype: The junction departs from the called germline gene at one end, perhaps through a read error. V and J are TRBV7-6 and TRBJ2-5; perhaps TRBD2 as D (5 bases). Looked up from germline, CDR1 is SGHVS and CDR2 is FNYEAQ. This CDR3 has 15 amino acids. CDR3 DNA: TGTGCCAGCAGCTTATCAGCGGATCCTCAAGAGACCCAGTATTTC. Translated: CASSLSADPQETQYF.

The chain has TRBV20-1 and TRBJ1-2, with 7 bases aligning to TRBD1. Germline CDR1 and CDR2: DFQATT and SNEGSKA (reference sequence). This CDR3 is 17 amino acids long. J lost 8 bases, V lost 2 bases, and 20 bases had no gene match. The chain's CDR3 is CSARNNDRVWAAGGYTF. The CDR3 bases are TGCAGTGCTAGAAACAACGACAGGGTGTGGGCTGCGGGGGGCTACACCTTC.

V gene TRBV7-2 combines with J gene TRBJ1-2; 8 bases align to TRBD1. The CDR3 runs 16 residues. With 1 base clipped from V and 6 bases from J, the junction kept 10 bases outside the gene matches. Germline V lookup: CDR1 SGHTA, CDR2 FQGNSA. The CDR3 nucleotides read TGTGCCAGCAGCTTAGTGGGGGGACAGGCCGCGAATGGCTACACCTTC. Translated, it gives CASSLVGGQAANGYTF.

The chain combines TRBV20-1 with TRBJ1-1; D ambiguous. From germline, CDR1 is DFQATT and CDR2 SNEGSKA (reference sequence). Trimming stripped 1 base from V and 5 bases from J, with 2 bases between. The CDR3 extends over 10 amino acids. In DNA form, the CDR3 reads TGCAGTGCTAGAGTAACTGAAGCTTTCTTT. This gives the protein CSARVTEAFF.